The T cell receptor (beta chain) described here comes from a study of shared clonotypes between healthy human individuals (dated by TCRdb to 2019 to 2021). For context, the study as a whole: The cohort included three men and a couple of women between 18 and 49 years of age. For each donor, three plates each were used for CD4 naive and CD4 memory, two plates were used for CD8 naive, and one plate was used for CD8 memory. The study deeply sequenced blood TCR repertoires of 5 or 6 healthy adults to estimate repertoire size and the extent of clonotype sharing between individuals. To increase sequencing depth and limit assay-specific biases, TCR repertoire library preparation and sequencing were carried out by different laboratories using diverse techniques. Per donor, leukapheresis produced somewhere between about 0.94 and 8.9 billion PBMCs. Overall study outcomes, separate from this receptor: Based on pairwise subsampling, the degree of clonotype sharing among donors was expected to be affected by sequencing depth. Compared with non-shared clonotypes, clonotypes shared by all four sorted-subset donors had higher generation probabilities. About 5% of naive CD4, more than 3% of naive CD8, roughly 2.5% of memory CD4, and 0.4% of memory CD8 clonotypes were shared across a few donors. Only blood was sampled, and tissue TCR repertoires likely differ from those in blood. Even with the large sequencing depth, rarefaction of the sorted-subset datasets indicated that sequencing was incomplete. The genetic and exposure-history diversity represented was limited by the small number of donors. Larger estimated clonotype richness was generally found for naive subsets than for memory subsets.

The donors were healthy, HIV-negative adults who had no recently reported acute infections or vaccinations. Every donor was a Caucasian adult residing in Nashville, Tennessee, USA. CD4+ T cells were enriched by magnetic negative selection; naive cells were then positively selected on CD45RA, and the negative fraction formed the memory subset. Blood was obtained by leukapheresis, after which PBMCs were separated by Ficoll-Histopaque density gradient centrifugation and cryopreserved in liquid nitrogen vapor phase. Analytical flow cytometry was used to check the purity and quantity of each magnetically sorted T cell population. Genomic DNA was isolated from every sorted fraction and measured by UV absorbance on a Nanodrop 2000c. Trimming costs V 0 bases and J 2 bases, and their ends lie 8 bases apart. Taken from the germline V gene, the CDR1 and CDR2 loops are SGHRS and YFSETQ. The CDR3 numbers 14 residues from cysteine through phenylalanine. The CDR3 DNA has 42 bases and is translated from base 1.

Only a few counts were recorded for this clone. Its antigen specificity is not known. Per-nucleotide qualities are absent, and no much larger clonotype sits a single base away. The same CDR3 can be traced to other DNA sequences in this sample. Using the deep immunoSEQ assay, TCR CDR3 regions were amplified from genomic DNA by multiplex PCR. Extracted genomic DNA from each cell subset was spread evenly across all wells of several immunoSEQ 96-well plates, with each plate serving as a replicate. For sorted subsets, each replicate PCR was loaded with about 0.2 ug genomic DNA, equivalent to about 30,000 T cell genomes. Purified libraries were measured with a Qubit 3.0 fluorometer, size-checked on a Bioanalyzer 2100, and measured again with the KAPA Library Quantification kit. Every immunoSEQ 96-well plate was sequenced on a dedicated single-read 150-cycle Illumina NextSeq 550 flow cell. The paper's data handling went like this. The immunoSEQ output contained only junctional sequences without quality scores, so filtering could not match that applied to full-length reads. Sequences were annotated with PyIR, a Python wrapper for IgBLAST v1.9, and V/J genes and CDR3 were assigned using IMGT germline references. Reads were filtered out if the reads had weak V/J assignments (E-value above 1e-6), no CDR3, stop codons, out-of-frame junctions, or ambiguous translated residues. V3J clonotypes were defined as sequences sharing an identical inferred V gene, J gene, and CDR3 amino acid sequence. The percentage overlap between two repertoires was calculated by dividing the number of shared unique clonotypes by the size of the smaller repertoire. RTK rarefaction, the Chao1 estimator, and Recon v2.1 estimates of unobserved clonotypes were used to assess repertoire richness. Generation probabilities for all TCRbeta clonotypes obtained by the gDNA method from a few donors were computed using OLGA. TCRdb holds this immuneACCESS table with in-frame rearrangements only. Some clones are missing; in checked studies, unresolved V genes explain under half, and the rest has no known cause. That table is the source of V, J and clone size, and D and trimming were worked out from the DNA. Recorded for this sample are 600,000 to 700,000 clones; about 80% of them occurred a single time. The ten top clones hold around 2% of the sample.

The rearranged chain carries TRBV5-1 and TRBJ1-1; no confident D gene assignment can be made. The sample consisted of memory CD4+ T cells sorted from blood. The cell subset or site label for this specimen denotes: CD45RA-negative fraction. This receptor was identified in a woman aged 30 to 39 in good health. Here the CDR3 is given as CASSLGPGNTEAFF. The DNA sequence is TGCGCCAGCAGCTTGGGACCGGGTAACACTGAAGCTTTCTTT. Supplemented by the reference TRBV5-1 and TRBJ1-1 proteins around the CDR3, the complete variable domain is KAGVTQTPRYLIKTRGQQVTLSCSPISGHRSVSWYQQTPGQGLQFLFEYFSETQRNKGNFPGRFSGRQFSNSRSEMNVSTLELGDSALYLCASSLGPGNTEAFFGQGTRLTVV.